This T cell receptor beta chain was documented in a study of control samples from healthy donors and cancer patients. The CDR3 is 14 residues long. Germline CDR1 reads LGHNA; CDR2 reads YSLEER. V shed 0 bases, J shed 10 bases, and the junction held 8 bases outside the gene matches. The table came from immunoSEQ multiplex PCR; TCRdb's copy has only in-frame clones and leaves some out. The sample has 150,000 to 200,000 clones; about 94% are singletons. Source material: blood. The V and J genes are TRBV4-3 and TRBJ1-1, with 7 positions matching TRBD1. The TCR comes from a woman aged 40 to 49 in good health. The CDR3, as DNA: TGCGCCAGCAGCCAAGATCACCGGGACAGAGTAGCTTTCTTT. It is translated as CASSQDHRDRVAFF.